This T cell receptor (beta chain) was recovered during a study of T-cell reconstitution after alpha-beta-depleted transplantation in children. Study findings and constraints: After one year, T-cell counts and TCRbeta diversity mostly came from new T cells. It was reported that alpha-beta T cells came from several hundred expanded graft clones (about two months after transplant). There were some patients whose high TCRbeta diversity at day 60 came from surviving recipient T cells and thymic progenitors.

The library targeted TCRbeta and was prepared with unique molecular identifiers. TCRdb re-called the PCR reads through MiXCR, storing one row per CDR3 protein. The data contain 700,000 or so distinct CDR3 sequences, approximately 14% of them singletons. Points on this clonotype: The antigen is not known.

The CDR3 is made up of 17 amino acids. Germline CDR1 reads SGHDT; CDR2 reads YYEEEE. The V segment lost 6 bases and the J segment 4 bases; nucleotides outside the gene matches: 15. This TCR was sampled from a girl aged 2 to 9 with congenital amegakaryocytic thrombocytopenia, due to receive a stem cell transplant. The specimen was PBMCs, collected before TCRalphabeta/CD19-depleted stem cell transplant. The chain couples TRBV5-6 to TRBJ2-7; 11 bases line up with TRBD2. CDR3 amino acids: CASTPGGQTSGIYEQYF. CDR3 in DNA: TGTGCCAGCACCCCTGGAGGGCAGACTAGCGGGATTTACGAGCAGTACTTC.